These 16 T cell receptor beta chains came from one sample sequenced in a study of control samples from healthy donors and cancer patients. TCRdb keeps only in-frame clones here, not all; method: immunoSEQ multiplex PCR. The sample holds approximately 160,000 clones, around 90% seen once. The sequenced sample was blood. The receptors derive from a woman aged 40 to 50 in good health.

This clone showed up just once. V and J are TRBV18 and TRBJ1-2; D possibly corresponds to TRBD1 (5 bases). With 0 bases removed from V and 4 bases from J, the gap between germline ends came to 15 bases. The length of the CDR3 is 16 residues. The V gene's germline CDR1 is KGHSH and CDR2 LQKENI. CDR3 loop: CASSPPTTALFYGYTF. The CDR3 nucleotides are TGTGCCAGCTCACCACCGACGACAGCCCTTTTCTATGGCTACACCTTC.

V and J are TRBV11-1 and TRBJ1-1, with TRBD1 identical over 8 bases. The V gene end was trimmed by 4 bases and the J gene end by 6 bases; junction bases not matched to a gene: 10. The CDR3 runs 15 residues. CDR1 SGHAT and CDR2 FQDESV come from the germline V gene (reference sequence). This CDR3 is CASSYLLDRAAEAFF. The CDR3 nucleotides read TGTGCCAGCAGCTATCTTTTGGACAGGGCCGCTGAAGCTTTCTTT. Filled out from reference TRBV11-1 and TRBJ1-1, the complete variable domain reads EAEVAQSPRYKITEKSQAVAFWCDPISGHATLYWYRQILGQGPELLVQFQDESVVDDSQLPKDRFSAERLKGVDSTLKIQPAELGDSAMYLCASSYLLDRAAEAFFGQGTRLTVV.

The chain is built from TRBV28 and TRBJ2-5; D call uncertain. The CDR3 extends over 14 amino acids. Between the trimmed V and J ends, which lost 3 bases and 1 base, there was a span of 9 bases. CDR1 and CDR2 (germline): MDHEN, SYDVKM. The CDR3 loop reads CASSLMGFQETQYF. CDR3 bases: TGTGCCAGCAGTTTGATGGGGTTCCAAGAGACCCAGTACTTC.

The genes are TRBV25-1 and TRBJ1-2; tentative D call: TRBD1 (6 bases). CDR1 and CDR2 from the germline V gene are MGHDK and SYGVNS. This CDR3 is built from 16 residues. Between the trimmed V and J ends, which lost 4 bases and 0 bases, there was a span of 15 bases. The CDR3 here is CASSGYNRDPNYGYTF. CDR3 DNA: TGTGCCAGCAGTGGATACAACAGGGACCCTAACTATGGCTACACCTTC.

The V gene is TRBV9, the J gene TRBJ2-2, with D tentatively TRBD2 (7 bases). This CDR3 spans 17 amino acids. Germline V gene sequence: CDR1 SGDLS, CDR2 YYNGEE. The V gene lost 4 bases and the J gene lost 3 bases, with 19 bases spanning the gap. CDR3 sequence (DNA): TGTGCCAGCAGCTCCCCGTGGGGGGGGGCCTACACCGGGGAGCTGTTTTTT. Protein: CASSSPWGGAYTGELFF.

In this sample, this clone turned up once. This CDR3 reads CASSLDTEFTEAFF. CDR3 coding DNA: TGCGCCAGCAGCTTGGATACGGAATTCACTGAAGCTTTCTTT. This chain links TRBV5-1 with TRBJ1-1; D remains ambiguous. The V end was cut by 0 bases, the J end by 4 bases, with 10 bases between. The CDR3 has 14 amino acids. Germline CDR1 and CDR2: SGHRS and YFSETQ.

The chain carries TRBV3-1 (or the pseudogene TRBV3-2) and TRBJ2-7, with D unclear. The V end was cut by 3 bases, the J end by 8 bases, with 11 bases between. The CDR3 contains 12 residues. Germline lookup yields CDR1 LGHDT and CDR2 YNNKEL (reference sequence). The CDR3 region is CASSQVGGKQYF. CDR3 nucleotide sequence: TGTGCCAGCAGCCAGGTCGGTGGGAAGCAGTACTTC.

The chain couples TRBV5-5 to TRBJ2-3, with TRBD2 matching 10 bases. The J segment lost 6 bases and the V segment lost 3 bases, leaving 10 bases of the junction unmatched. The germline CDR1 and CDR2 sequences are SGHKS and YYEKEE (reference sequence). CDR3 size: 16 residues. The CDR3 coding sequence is TGTGCCAGCAGCTCTAGCGGGGGAAGTGAATACGATACGCAGTATTTT. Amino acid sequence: CASSSSGGSEYDTQYF.

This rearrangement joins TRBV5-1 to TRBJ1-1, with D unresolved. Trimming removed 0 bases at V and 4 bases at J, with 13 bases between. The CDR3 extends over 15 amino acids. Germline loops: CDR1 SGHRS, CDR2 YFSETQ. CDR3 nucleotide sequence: TGCGCCAGCAGCTTGGTTGTGGGCTTGGGCACTGAAGCTTTCTTT. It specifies CASSLVVGLGTEAFF. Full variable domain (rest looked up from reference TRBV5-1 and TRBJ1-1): KAGVTQTPRYLIKTRGQQVTLSCSPISGHRSVSWYQQTPGQGLQFLFEYFSETQRNKGNFPGRFSGRQFSNSRSEMNVSTLELGDSALYLCASSLVVGLGTEAFFGQGTRLTVV.

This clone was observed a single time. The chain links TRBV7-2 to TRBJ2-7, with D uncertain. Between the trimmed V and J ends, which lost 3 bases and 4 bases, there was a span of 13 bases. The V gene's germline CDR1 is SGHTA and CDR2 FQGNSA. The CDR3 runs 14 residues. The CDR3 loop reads CASSFPGFSYEQYF. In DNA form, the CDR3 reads TGTGCCAGCAGCTTCCCGGGCTTTAGTTACGAGCAGTACTTC.

The CDR3 here is CASSPPGNTGELFF. CDR3 nucleotide sequence: TGTGCCAGTAGTCCCCCCGGGAACACCGGGGAGCTGTTTTTT. The V and J genes are TRBV19 and TRBJ2-2, with no clear D. Per the germline V gene, CDR1 is LNHDA and CDR2 is SQIVND (reference sequence). Trimming removed 5 bases at V and 1 base at J, with 8 bases between. The CDR3 is 14 amino acids.

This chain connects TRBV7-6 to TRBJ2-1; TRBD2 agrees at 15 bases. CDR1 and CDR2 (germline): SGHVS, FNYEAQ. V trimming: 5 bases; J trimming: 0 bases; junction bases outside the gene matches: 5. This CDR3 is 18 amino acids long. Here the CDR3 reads CASSPGLAGGPSYNEQFF. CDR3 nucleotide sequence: TGTGCCAGCAGCCCCGGACTAGCGGGGGGGCCCTCCTACAATGAGCAGTTCTTC.

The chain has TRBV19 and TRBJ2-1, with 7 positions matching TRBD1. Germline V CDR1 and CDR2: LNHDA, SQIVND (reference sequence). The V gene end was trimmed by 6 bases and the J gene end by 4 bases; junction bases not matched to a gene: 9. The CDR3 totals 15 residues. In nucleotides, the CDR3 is TGTGCCAGTAGCGAAACCGGGACAGAATACAATGAGCAGTTCTTC. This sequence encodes CASSETGTEYNEQFF. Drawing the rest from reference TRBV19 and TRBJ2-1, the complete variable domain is DGGITQSPKYLFRKEGQNVTLSCEQNLNHDAMYWYRQDPGQGLRLIYYSQIVNDFQKGDIAEGYSVSREKKESFPLTVTSAQKNPTAFYLCASSETGTEYNEQFFGPGTRLTVL.

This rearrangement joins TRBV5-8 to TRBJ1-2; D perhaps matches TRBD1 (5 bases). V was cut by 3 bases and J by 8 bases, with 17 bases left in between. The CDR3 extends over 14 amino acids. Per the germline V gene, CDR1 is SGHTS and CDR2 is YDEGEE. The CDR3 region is CASSSRATSGGYTF. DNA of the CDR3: TGTGCCAGCAGCTCCAGGGCGACTTCAGGGGGCTACACCTTC. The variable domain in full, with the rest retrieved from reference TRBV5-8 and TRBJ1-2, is EAGVTQSPTHLIKTRGQQATLRCSPISGHTSVYWYQQALGLGLQFLLWYDEGEERNRGNFPPRFSGRQFPNYSSELNVNALELEDSALYLCASSSRATSGGYTFGSGTRLTVV.

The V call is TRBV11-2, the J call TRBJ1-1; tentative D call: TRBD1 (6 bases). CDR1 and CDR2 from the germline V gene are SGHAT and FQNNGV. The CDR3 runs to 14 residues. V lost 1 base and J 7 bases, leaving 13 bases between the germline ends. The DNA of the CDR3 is TGTGCCAGCAGCTTAGTCTGGACAGTCCATGAAGCTTTCTTT. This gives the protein CASSLVWTVHEAFF.

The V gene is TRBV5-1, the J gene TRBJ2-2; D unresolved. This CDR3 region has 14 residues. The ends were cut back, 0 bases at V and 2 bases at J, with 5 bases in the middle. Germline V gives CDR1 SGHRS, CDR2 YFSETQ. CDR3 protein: CASSLESNTGELFF. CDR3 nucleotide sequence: TGCGCCAGCAGCTTGGAGTCCAACACCGGGGAGCTGTTTTTT.